One and the same sample provided the 5 T cell receptor beta chains below, sequenced in a study of T-cell memory formation after mild COVID-19. TCRdb re-derived calls from the 5' RACE reads in MiXCR, one entry per CDR3 protein. This table holds some 210,000 distinct CDR3 sequences, 27% found once. The specimen was PBMCs or a T cell subset sorted from them (not recorded which). The receptors were sampled from an adult woman who had mild COVID-19 (a few samples of this study predate the infection). Cell type and time point are not known.

In DNA form, the CDR3 reads TGTGCCAGCACCTGGGGGCAGACGTCGTCACCCCTCCACTTT. Its translation is CASTWGQTSSPLHF. The V and J genes are TRBV27 and TRBJ1-6; perhaps TRBD1 as D (6 bases). The germline V gene has CDR1 MNHEY and CDR2 SMNVEV (reference sequence). The CDR3 contains 14 residues. The V and J ends lost 7 bases and 10 bases respectively, with 17 bases between them.

This chain connects TRBV7-9 to TRBJ1-6; the D is unclear. Trimming left V 1 base short and J 6 bases short, with 7 bases between. The length of the CDR3 is 14 residues. Looked up from germline, CDR1 is SEHNR and CDR2 is FQNEAQ (reference sequence). The CDR3 DNA is TGTGCCAGCAGCTTAGTTGTCGTTAATTCACCCCTCCACTTT. As protein: CASSLVVVNSPLHF. Drawing the rest from reference TRBV7-9 and TRBJ1-6, the complete variable domain is DTGVSQNPRHKITKRGQNVTFRCDPISEHNRLYWYRQTLGQGPEFLTYFQNEAQLEKSRLLSDRFSAERPKGSFSTLEIQRTEQGDSAMYLCASSLVVVNSPLHFGNGTRLTVT.

In its sample, this clonotype was seen a few times. The V call is TRBV18, the J call TRBJ2-1; D possibly corresponds to TRBD1 (6 bases). The CDR3 spans 15 residues. Germline V CDR1 and CDR2: KGHSH, LQKENI. Trimming shortened V by 3 bases and J by 6 bases, and 15 bases separated the two germline ends. CDR3 sequence (DNA): TGTGCCAGCTCACCTTCCGCAGGGGTTGGCAATGAGCAGTTCTTC. This codes for CASSPSAGVGNEQFF.

This clonotype was recorded once. The rearrangement links TRBV18 to TRBJ2-7; TRBD1 agrees at 7 bases. The CDR3 has 14 residues. V lost 6 bases, J lost 3 bases, and 8 bases stayed unmatched. Germline lookup yields CDR1 KGHSH and CDR2 LQKENI. As DNA, the CDR3 is TGTGCCAGCTCCGAGGGACAGTCCCGCTACGAGCAGTACTTC. Its protein product is CASSEGQSRYEQYF.

The chain links TRBV4-1 to TRBJ2-3; possible D gene TRBD2, 6 bases. Germline V CDR1 and CDR2: MGHRA, YSYEKL. Trimming took off 7 bases at V and 4 bases at J, with 24 bases between the two ends. The length of the CDR3 is 17 residues. The CDR3 spells CASTTLGGPRGSDTQYF. As DNA, the CDR3 is TGCGCCAGCACCACCCTCGGGGGACCCCGGGGATCAGATACGCAGTATTTT.